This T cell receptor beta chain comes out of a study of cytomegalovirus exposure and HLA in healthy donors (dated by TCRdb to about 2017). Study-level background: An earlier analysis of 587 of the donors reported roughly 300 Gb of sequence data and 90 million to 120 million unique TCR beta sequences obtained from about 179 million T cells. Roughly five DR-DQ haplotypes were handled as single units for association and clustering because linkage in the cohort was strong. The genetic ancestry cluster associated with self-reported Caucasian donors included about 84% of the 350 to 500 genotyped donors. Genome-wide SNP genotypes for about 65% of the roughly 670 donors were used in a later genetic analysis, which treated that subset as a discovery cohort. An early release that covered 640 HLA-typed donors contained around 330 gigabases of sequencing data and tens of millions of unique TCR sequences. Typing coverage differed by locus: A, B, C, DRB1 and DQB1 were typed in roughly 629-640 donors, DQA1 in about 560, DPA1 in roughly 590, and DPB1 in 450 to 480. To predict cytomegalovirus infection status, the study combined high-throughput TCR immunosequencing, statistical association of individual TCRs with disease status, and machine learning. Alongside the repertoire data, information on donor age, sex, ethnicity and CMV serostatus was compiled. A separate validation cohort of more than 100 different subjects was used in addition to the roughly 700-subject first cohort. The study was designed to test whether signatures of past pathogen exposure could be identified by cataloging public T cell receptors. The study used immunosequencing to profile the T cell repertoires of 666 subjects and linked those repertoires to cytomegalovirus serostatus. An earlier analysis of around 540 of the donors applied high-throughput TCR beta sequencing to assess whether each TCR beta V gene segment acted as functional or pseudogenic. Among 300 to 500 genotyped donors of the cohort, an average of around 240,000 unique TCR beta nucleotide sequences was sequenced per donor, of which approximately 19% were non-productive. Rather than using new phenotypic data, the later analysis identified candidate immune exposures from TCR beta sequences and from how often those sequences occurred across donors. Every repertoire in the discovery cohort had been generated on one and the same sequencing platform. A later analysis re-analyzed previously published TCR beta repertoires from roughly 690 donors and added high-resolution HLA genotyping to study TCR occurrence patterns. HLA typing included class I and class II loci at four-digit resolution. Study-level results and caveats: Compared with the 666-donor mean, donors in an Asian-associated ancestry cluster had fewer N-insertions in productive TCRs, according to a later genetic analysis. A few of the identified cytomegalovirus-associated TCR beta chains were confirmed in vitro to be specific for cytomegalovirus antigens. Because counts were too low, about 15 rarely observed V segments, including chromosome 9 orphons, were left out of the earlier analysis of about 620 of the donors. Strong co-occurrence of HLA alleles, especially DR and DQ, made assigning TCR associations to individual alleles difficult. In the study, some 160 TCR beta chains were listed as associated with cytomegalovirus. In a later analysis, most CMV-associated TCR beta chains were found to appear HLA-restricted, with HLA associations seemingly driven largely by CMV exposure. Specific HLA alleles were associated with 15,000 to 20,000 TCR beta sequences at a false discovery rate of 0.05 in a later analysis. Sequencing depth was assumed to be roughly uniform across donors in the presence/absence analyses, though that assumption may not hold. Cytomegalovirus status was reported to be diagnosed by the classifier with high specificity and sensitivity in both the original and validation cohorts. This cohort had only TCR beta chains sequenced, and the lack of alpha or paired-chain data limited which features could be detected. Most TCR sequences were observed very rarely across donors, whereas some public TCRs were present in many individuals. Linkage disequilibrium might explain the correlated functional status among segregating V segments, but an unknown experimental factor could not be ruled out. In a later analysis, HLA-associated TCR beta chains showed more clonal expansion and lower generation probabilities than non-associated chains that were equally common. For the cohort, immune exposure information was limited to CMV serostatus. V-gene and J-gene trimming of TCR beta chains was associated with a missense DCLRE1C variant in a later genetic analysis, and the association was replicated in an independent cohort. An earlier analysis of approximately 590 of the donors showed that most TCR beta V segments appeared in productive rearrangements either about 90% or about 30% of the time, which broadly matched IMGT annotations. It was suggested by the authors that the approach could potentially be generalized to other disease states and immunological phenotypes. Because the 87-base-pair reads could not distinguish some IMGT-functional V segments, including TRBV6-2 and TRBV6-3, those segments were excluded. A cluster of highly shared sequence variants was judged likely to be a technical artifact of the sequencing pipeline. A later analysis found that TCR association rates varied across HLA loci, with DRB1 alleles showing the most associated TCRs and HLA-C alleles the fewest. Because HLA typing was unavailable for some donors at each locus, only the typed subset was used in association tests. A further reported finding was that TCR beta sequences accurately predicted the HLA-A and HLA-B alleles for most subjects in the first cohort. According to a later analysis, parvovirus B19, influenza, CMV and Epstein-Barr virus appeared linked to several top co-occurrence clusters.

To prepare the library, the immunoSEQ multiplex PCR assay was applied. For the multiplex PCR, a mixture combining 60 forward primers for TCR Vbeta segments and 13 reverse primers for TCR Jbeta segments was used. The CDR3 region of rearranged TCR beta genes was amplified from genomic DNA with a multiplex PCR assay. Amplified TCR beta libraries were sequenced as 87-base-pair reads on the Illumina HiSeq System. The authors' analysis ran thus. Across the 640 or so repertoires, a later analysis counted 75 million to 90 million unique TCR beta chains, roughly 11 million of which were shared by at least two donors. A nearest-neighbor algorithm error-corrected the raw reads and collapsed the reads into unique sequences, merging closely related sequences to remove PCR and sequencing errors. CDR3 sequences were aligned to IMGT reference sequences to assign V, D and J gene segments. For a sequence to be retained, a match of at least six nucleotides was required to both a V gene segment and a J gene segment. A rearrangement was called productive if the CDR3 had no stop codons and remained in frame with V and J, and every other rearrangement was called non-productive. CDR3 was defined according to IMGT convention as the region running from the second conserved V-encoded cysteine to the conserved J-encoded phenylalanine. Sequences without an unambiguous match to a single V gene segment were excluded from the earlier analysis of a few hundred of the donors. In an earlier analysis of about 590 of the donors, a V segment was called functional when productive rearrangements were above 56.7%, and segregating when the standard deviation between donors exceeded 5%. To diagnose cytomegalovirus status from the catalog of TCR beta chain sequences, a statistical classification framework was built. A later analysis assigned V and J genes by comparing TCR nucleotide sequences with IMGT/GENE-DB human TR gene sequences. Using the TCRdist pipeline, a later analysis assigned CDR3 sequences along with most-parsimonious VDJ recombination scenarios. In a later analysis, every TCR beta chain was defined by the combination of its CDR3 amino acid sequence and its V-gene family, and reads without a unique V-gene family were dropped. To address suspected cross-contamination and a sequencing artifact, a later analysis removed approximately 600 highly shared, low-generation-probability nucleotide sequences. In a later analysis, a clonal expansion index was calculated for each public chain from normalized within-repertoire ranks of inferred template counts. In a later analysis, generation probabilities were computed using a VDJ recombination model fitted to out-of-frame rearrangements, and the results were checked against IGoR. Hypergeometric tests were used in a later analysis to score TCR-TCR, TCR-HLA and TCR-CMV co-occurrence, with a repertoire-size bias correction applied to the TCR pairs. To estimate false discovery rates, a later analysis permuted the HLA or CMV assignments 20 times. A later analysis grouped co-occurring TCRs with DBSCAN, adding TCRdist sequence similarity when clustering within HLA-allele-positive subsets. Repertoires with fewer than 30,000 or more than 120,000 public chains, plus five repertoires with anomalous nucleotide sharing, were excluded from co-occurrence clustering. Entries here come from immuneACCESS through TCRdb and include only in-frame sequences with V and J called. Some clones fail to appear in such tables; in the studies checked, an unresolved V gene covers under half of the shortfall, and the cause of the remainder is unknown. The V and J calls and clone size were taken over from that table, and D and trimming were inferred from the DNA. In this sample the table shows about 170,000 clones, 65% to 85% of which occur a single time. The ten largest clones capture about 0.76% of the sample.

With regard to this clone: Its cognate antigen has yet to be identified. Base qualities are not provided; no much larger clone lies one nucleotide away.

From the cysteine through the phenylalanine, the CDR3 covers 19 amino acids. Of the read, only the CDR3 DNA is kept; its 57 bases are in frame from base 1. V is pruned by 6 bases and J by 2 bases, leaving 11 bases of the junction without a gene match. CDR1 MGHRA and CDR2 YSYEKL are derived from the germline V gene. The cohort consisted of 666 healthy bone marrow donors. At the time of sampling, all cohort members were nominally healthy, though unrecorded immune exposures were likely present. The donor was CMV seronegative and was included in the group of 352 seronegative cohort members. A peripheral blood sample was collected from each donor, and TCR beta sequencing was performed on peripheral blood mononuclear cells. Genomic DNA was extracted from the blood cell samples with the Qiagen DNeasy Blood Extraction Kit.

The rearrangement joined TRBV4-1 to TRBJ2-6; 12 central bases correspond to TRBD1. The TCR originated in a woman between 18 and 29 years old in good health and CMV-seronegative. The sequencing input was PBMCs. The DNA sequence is TGCGCCAGCAGTCCCGGGACAGGGGGCATCCTAGCTGGGGCCAACGTCCTGACTTTC. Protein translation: CASSPGTGGILAGANVLTF.